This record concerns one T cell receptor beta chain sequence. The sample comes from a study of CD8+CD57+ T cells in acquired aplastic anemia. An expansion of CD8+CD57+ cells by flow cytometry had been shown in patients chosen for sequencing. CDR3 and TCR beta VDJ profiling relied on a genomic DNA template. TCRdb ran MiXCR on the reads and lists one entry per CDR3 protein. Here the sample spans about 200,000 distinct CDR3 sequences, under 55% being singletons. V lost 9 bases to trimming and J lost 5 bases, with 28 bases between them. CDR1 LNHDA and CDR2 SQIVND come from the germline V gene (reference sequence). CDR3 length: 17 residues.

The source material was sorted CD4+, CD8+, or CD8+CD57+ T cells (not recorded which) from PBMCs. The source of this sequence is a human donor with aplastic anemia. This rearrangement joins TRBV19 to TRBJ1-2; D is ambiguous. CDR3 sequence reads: CASSLRTWEGSGYGYTF. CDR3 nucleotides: TGTGCCAGCAGCCTCAGGACCTGGGAGGGTTCGGGATATGGCTACACCTTC.